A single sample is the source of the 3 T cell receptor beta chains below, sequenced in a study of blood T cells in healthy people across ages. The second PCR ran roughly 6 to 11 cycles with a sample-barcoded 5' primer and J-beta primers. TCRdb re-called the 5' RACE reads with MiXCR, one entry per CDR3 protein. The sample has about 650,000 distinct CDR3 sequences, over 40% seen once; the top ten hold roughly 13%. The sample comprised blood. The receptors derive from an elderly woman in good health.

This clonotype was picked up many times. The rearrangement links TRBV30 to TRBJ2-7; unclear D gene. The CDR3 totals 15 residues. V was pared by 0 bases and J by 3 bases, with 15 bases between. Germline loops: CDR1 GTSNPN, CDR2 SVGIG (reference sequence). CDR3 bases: TGTGCCTGGAGTGTGTCTTACGTGGCTAGCTACGAGCAGTACTTC. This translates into CAWSVSYVASYEQYF.

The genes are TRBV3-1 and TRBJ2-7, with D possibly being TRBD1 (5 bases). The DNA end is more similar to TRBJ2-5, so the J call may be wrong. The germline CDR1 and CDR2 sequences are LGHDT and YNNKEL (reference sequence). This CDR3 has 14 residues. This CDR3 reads CASSQARTLETQYF. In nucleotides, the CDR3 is TGTGCCAGCAGCCAAGCTCGGACACTGGAGACCCAGTACTTC.

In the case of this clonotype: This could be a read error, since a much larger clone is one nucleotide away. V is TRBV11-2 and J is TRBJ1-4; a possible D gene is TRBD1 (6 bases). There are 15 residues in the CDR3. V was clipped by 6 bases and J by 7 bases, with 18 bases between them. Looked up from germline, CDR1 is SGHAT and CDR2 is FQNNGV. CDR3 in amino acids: CASRPDRREFEKLFF. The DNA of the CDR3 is TGTGCCAGCAGACCTGACAGGAGGGAGTTTGAAAAACTGTTTTTT.